The present entry profiles one T cell receptor (beta chain) with its context. Every donor, a Caucasian adult, lived in Nashville, Tennessee. Trimming removed 1 base at V and 3 bases at J, with 18 bases between. The CDR3 length is 18 residues. CDR1 MDHEN and CDR2 SYDVKM come from the germline V gene. Over several immunoSEQ plates, each subset's genomic DNA was distributed in even portions. The table came from immunoSEQ multiplex PCR; TCRdb's copy has only in-frame clones and leaves some out. The sample holds fewer than 3 million clones, roughly 90% seen once. This record comes from a study of shared clonotypes between healthy human individuals.

The origin of this receptor is a man younger than 35 in good health. Some clones in this sample may be carry-over from other donors' samples. The sample comprised naive CD4+ T cells from PBMCs. Stated subset: CD45RA+ positively selected. V usage is TRBV28 and J usage is TRBJ1-4; no reliable D call. The CDR3 nucleotides read TGTGCCAGCAGTTTATTAAGACTGAGAGTTACGGCTAATGAAAAACTGTTTTTT. Its translation is CASSLLRLRVTANEKLFF.